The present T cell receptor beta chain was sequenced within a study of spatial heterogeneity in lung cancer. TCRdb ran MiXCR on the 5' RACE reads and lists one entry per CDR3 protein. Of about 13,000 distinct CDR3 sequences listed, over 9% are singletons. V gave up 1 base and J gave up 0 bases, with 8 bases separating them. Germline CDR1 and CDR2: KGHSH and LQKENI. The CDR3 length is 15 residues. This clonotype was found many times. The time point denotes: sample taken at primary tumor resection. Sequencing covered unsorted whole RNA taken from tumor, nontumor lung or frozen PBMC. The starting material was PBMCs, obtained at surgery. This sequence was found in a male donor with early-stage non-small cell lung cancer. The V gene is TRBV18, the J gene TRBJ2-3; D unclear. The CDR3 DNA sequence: TGTGCCAGCTCACCACAGGTGACTAGCACAGATACGCAGTATTTT. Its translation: CASSPQVTSTDTQYF.